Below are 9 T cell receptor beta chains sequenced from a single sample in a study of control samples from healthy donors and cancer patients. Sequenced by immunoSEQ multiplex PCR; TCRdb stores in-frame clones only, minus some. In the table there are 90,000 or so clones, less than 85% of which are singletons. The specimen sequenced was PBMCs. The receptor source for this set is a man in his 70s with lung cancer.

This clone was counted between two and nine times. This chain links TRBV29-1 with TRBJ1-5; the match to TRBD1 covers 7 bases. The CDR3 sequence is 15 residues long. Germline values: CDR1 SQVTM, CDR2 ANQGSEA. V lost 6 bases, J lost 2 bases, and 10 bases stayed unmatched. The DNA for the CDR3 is TGCAGCGTCCAGGGGGTGGCGAACGGCAATCAGCCCCAGCATTTT. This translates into CSVQGVANGNQPQHF.

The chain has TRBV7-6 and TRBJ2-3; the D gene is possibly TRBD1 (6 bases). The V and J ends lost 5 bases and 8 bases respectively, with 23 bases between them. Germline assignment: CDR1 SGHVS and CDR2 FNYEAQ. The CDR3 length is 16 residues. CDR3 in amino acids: CASSQAGTLTRVTQYF. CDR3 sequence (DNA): TGTGCCAGCAGCCAGGCCGGGACATTGACCAGGGTTACGCAGTATTTT.

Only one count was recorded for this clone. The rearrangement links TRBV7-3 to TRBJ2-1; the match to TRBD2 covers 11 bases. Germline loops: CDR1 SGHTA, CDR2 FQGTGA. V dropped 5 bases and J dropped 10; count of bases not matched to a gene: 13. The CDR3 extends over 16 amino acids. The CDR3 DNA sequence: TGTGCCAGCAGCGCACAAGGGACTAGCGGAACTACAGAGCAGTTCTTC. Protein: CASSAQGTSGTTEQFF.

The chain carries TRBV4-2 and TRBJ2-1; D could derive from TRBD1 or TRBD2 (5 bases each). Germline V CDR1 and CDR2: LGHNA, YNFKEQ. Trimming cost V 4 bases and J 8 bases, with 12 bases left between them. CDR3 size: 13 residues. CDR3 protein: CASSPPRGDEQFF. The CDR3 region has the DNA TGTGCCAGCAGCCCCCCACGGGGCGATGAGCAGTTCTTC.

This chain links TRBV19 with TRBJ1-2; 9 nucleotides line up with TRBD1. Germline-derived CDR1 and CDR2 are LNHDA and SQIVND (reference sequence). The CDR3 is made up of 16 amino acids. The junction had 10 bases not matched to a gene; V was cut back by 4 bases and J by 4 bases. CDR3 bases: TGTGCCAGTAGTACCTCCGGGACAGGGACCATCTATGGCTACACCTTC. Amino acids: CASSTSGTGTIYGYTF.

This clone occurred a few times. CDR3 in DNA: TGTGCCAGCAGGCAGGTCCTTAATTCACCCCTCCACTTT. Amino acid sequence: CASRQVLNSPLHF. The rearrangement uses TRBV12-3 or TRBV12-4 and TRBJ1-6; no reliable D call. This CDR3 contains 13 residues. The germline V and J ends were trimmed by 6 bases and 6 bases, with 9 bases remaining between them.

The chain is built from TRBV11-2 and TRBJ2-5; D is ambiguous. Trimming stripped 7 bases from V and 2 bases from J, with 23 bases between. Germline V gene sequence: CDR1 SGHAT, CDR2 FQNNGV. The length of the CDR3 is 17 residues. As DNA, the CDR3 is TGTGCCAGCACCAAAAGAAGTCCCCTGCTAAGACAAGAGACCCAGTACTTC. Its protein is CASTKRSPLLRQETQYF. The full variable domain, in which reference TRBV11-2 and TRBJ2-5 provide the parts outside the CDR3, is EAGVAQSPRYKIIEKRQSVAFWCNPISGHATLYWYQQILGQGPKLLIQFQNNGVVDDSQLPKDRFSAERLKGVDSTLKIQPAKLEDSAVYLCASTKRSPLLRQETQYFGPGTRLLVL.

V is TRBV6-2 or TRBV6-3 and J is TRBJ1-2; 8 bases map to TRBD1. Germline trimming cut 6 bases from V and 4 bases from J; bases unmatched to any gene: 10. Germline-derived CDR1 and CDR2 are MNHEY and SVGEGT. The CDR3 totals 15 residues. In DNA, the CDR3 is TGTGCCAGCAGCAAAACCAGGGACAGGCCCTATGGCTACACCTTC. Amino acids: CASSKTRDRPYGYTF.

This chain's CDR3 is CATSLDRDKRALTNEKLFF. The DNA of the CDR3 is TGTGCCACCAGTCTCGATCGGGACAAAAGAGCCTTAACTAATGAAAAACTGTTTTTT. This sequence joins TRBV24-1 and TRBJ1-4, with a tentative D call TRBD1 (6 bases). V dropped 6 bases and J dropped 1 base, with 23 bases sitting between them. The CDR3 totals 19 residues. Germline values: CDR1 KGHDR, CDR2 SFDVKD.